This T cell receptor beta chain derives from a study of T cells expressing NK-cell markers. Overall study context: Beta-chain profiling covered CD3+CD56+NKG2C+, CD3+CD56+NKG2C- and CD3+CD56-NKG2C+ sorted subsets.

Study results and limitations: Whether expanded NKG2C+ T cell clones recognized HCMV stayed uncertain. Top CD8+ clonotypes included the dominant CD3+CD56+NKG2C+ clonotypes in 5 or 6 donors.

5'RACE template switching with UMIs produced the TCR beta cDNA. TCRdb processed the 5' RACE reads again and assigns one entry to each CDR3 protein, with no DNA. This repertoire includes 200,000 to 300,000 distinct CDR3 sequences. Germline V gene data show CDR1 as DFQATT and CDR2 as SNEGSKA (reference sequence). The CDR3 totals 17 residues. To note about this clonotype: Its antigen is not known.

Sample: blood T cells: a sorted CD56 or NKG2C T cell subset, CD4+ or CD8+ T cells, or bulk PBMC T cells (not recorded which). J is TRBJ2-5 and V is TRBV20-1; without DNA, the TCRdb call of TRBD2 cannot be checked. This sequence was found in a man aged 18 to 29 in good health. CDR3 in amino acids: CSAHETGPPIPQETQYF.